One sample yielded the 20 T cell receptor beta chains listed below, sequenced in a study of blood T cell repertoires in COVID-19. Libraries were prepared by immunoSEQ multiplex PCR; TCRdb keeps only in-frame clonotypes and omits some of them. The sample consists of a few hundred thousand clones, 87% of them appearing once. Input material: PBMCs or T cells enriched from blood (not recorded which). These receptors all stem from a woman younger than 45 who had recovered from COVID-19.

This clone was counted a single time. The chain is built from TRBV18 and TRBJ1-3; no reliable D call. The germline CDR1 and CDR2 sequences are KGHSH and LQKENI. Trimming stripped 4 bases from V and 0 bases from J, with 10 bases between. The CDR3 runs 15 residues. The CDR3 protein is CASSLQTDSGNTIYF. In DNA form, the CDR3 reads TGTGCCAGCTCACTGCAAACAGACTCTGGAAACACCATATATTTT.

V is TRBV18 and J is TRBJ1-1; 11 bases fit TRBD1. Per germline, CDR1 KGHSH and CDR2 LQKENI. V was clipped by 2 bases and J by 4 bases; unmatched bases: 6. This CDR3 spans 16 amino acids. CDR3 region: CASSPRVGQGGTEAFF. The CDR3 bases are TGTGCCAGCTCACCAAGGGTGGGACAGGGGGGCACTGAAGCTTTCTTT.

The CDR3 is CAWSLLAGGTDTQYF. The CDR3, as DNA: TGTGCCTGGAGTTTACTAGCGGGGGGCACAGATACGCAGTATTTT. This chain uses TRBV30 with TRBJ2-3, with 11 bases that match TRBD2. Unmatched junction bases numbered 2, after V lost 2 bases and J lost 1 base. The length of the CDR3 is 15 residues. Germline V CDR1 and CDR2: GTSNPN, SVGIG (reference sequence).

This chain uses TRBV3-1 (or the pseudogene TRBV3-2) with TRBJ2-3; 9 bases agree with TRBD2. The germline CDR1 and CDR2 sequences are LGHDT and YNNKEL (reference sequence). The CDR3 consists of 17 residues. Trimming removed 6 bases from V and 3 bases from J; junction bases left unmatched: 13. For the CDR3, the DNA is TGTGCCAGCAGTCACAAAAGCGGGAGGACATGGACAGATACGCAGTATTTT. It encodes CASSHKSGRTWTDTQYF.

The chain has TRBV5-1 and TRBJ2-7; 7 bases fit TRBD1. The CDR3 has 15 residues. Looked up from germline, CDR1 is SGHRS and CDR2 is YFSETQ. With V trimmed by 1 base and J by 1 base, 5 bases remained unmatched. The CDR3 here is CASSLMGQTSYEQYF. CDR3 coding DNA: TGCGCCAGCAGCTTGATGGGACAGACTTCCTACGAGCAGTACTTC.

The genes are TRBV5-4 and TRBJ2-5, with 7 bases identical to TRBD2. CDR1 is SGHNT and CDR2 is YYREEE in the germline V gene (reference sequence). The CDR3 contains 15 residues. Germline trimming cut 4 bases from V and 4 bases from J; bases unmatched to any gene: 10. The CDR3 spells CASSASGEGSETQYF. The CDR3 DNA follows: TGTGCCAGCAGCGCCAGCGGGGAGGGCTCAGAGACCCAGTACTTC. Variable domain in full (rest from reference TRBV5-4 and TRBJ2-5): ETGVTQSPTHLIKTRGQQVTLRCSSQSGHNTVSWYQQALGQGPQFIFQYYREEENGRGNFPPRFSGLQFPNYSSELNVNALELDDSALYLCASSASGEGSETQYFGPGTRLLVL.

This clone was picked up a small number of times. The rearrangement joins TRBV27 to TRBJ1-1; 10 nucleotides match TRBD1. The CDR3 has 15 residues. Looked up from germline, CDR1 is MNHEY and CDR2 is SMNVEV (reference sequence). V lost 4 bases to trimming and J lost 0 bases; unmatched junction nucleotides: 2. CDR3 sequence reads: CASSSTGGLNTEAFF. CDR3 bases: TGTGCCAGCAGTTCGACAGGGGGCTTGAACACTGAAGCTTTCTTT.

The chain carries TRBV12-3 or TRBV12-4 and TRBJ1-2; D is perhaps TRBD1 (5 bases). Trimming stripped 7 bases from V and 6 bases from J, with 15 bases between. CDR3 length: 13 amino acids. The CDR3 loop is CASKLGPGDGYTF. CDR3 coding DNA: TGTGCCAGCAAATTAGGACCGGGGGATGGCTACACCTTC.

This clone was seen more than once but under ten times. The chain combines TRBV3-1 (or the pseudogene TRBV3-2) with TRBJ2-7; TRBD2 agrees at 9 bases. The CDR3 runs to 17 residues. The germline gives CDR1 LGHDT, CDR2 YNNKEL (reference sequence). The V and J ends lost 4 bases and 1 base, in that order; junction bases with no gene match: 11. CDR3 amino acids: CASSRGLAGVLSYEQYF. DNA for the CDR3: TGTGCCAGCAGCCGAGGATTAGCGGGAGTCTTGTCCTACGAGCAGTACTTC.

The chain joins TRBV18 to TRBJ2-7, with 10 bases aligning to TRBD2. Losses at the gene ends were 1 base for V and 5 bases for J; bases not matched to a gene: 8. Germline V lookup: CDR1 KGHSH, CDR2 LQKENI. CDR3 size: 16 residues. The CDR3 DNA reads as TGTGCCAGCTCACCACAGCGGCTAGCGGGAGTACACGAGCAGTACTTC. This codes for CASSPQRLAGVHEQYF.

The V call is TRBV5-5, the J call TRBJ1-5, with D possibly being TRBD1 (6 bases). The CDR3 consists of 17 residues. Germline CDR1 SGHKS, CDR2 YYEKEE (reference sequence). V dropped 0 bases and J dropped 0 bases, with 13 bases sitting between them. The CDR3 loop reads CASSLALQGDSNQPQHF. CDR3 bases: TGTGCCAGCAGCTTGGCCTTACAGGGAGATAGCAATCAGCCCCAGCATTTT.

This chain links TRBV12-5 with TRBJ2-3, with D maybe TRBD1 (5 bases). Germline values: CDR1 LGHNT, CDR2 FRNRAP. This CDR3 has 14 amino acids. Trimming shortened V by 5 bases and J by 3 bases, and 12 bases separated the two germline ends. CDR3: CASGPPDSTDTQYF. The DNA of the CDR3 is TGTGCTAGTGGTCCTCCCGACAGTACAGATACGCAGTATTTT.

The rearrangement joins TRBV5-4 to TRBJ1-1, with D maybe TRBD1 (5 bases). The ends were cut back, 0 bases at V and 6 bases at J, with 6 bases in the middle. Germline V gene data show CDR1 as SGHNT and CDR2 as YYREEE (reference sequence). CDR3 size: 12 residues. The CDR3 DNA sequence: TGTGCCAGCAGCTTGGGCAGGGCTGAAGCTTTCTTT. This translates into CASSLGRAEAFF.

This chain links TRBV19 with TRBJ2-1; 7 bases map to TRBD2. This CDR3 is built from 11 residues. The germline V gene has CDR1 LNHDA and CDR2 SQIVND (reference sequence). The V segment lost 5 bases and the J segment 8 bases; nucleotides outside the gene matches: 0. The CDR3 DNA is TGTGCCAGTAGTCGGGGGGATGAGCAGTTCTTC. Translating gives CASSRGDEQFF. The variable domain in full, completed from reference TRBV19 and TRBJ2-1, reads DGGITQSPKYLFRKEGQNVTLSCEQNLNHDAMYWYRQDPGQGLRLIYYSQIVNDFQKGDIAEGYSVSREKKESFPLTVTSAQKNPTAFYLCASSRGDEQFFGPGTRLTVL.

The chain carries TRBV4-1 and TRBJ2-5, with 8 bases identical to TRBD1. J gave up 3 bases and V 1 base, and 10 bases lay outside the gene matches. CDR1 is MGHRA, CDR2 YSYEKL, per germline. The CDR3 is 17 amino acids. In DNA form, the CDR3 reads TGCGCCAGCAGCCAAGTAGGACAGGGTGGACCAAAAGAGACCCAGTACTTC. The encoded protein is CASSQVGQGGPKETQYF.

The chain combines TRBV5-1 with TRBJ2-1; TRBD1 agrees at 9 bases. This CDR3 is 16 amino acids long. CDR1 is SGHRS, CDR2 YFSETQ, per germline. The V segment lost 0 bases and the J segment 7 bases; nucleotides outside the gene matches: 8. The CDR3 reads CASSLDGQGNGNEQFF. In nucleotides, the CDR3 is TGCGCCAGCAGCTTGGACGGACAGGGGAACGGAAATGAGCAGTTCTTC.

The sample holds a few counts of this clone. The genes are TRBV5-4 and TRBJ1-4; TRBD1 matches at 10 bases. V lost 4 bases to trimming and J lost 6 bases; unmatched junction nucleotides: 6. Germline V lookup: CDR1 SGHNT, CDR2 YYREEE (reference sequence). The CDR3 contains 15 residues. The chain's CDR3 is CASSRDRGQDEKLFF. CDR3 sequence (DNA): TGTGCCAGCAGCCGGGACAGGGGACAGGATGAAAAACTGTTTTTT. The full variable domain, its missing parts supplied by reference TRBV5-4 and TRBJ1-4, is ETGVTQSPTHLIKTRGQQVTLRCSSQSGHNTVSWYQQALGQGPQFIFQYYREEENGRGNFPPRFSGLQFPNYSSELNVNALELDDSALYLCASSRDRGQDEKLFFGSGTQLSVL.

V is TRBV4-1 and J is TRBJ1-1, with no clear D. Trimming pared 0 bases from V and 0 bases from J, leaving 20 bases between. Germline CDR1 is MGHRA and CDR2 is YSYEKL. This CDR3 is built from 19 residues. The CDR3, as DNA: TGCGCCAGCAGCCAAGATCCGGCACCCCCGGGGATGGTGAACACTGAAGCTTTCTTT. Encoded protein: CASSQDPAPPGMVNTEAFF.

V and J are TRBV7-9 and TRBJ2-1; TRBD2 matches 13 bases. The germline CDR1 and CDR2 sequences are SEHNR and FQNEAQ (reference sequence). V lost 5 bases, J lost 7 bases, and 5 bases stayed unmatched. This CDR3 has 15 amino acids. CDR3 amino acids: CASSRTSGGGNEQFF. Here the CDR3 DNA reads TGTGCCAGCAGCCGGACTAGCGGGGGTGGGAATGAGCAGTTCTTC.

This chain uses TRBV10-1 with TRBJ2-3; TRBD1 might be the D (6 bases). Trimming stripped 9 bases from V and 1 base from J, with 17 bases between. The CDR3 is 15 amino acids. The germline CDR1 and CDR2 sequences are WNHNN and SYGVQD (reference sequence). CDR3 in DNA: TGCGCCAGAGCGGAACTGGACAGCCGCACAGATACGCAGTATTTT. This encodes CARAELDSRTDTQYF.